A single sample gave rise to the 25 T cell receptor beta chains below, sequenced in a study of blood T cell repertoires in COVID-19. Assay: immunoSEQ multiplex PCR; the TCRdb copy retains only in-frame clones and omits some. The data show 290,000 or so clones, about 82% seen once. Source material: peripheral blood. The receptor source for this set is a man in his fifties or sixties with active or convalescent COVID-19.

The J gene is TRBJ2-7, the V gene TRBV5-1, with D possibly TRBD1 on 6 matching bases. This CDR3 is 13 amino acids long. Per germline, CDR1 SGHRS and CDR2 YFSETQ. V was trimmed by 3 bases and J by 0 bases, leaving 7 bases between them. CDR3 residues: CASSYRDSYEQYF. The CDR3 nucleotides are TGCGCCAGCAGCTACAGGGACTCCTACGAGCAGTACTTC.

This chain's CDR3 is CASSLSPRGTEAFF. In DNA form, the CDR3 reads TGTGCCAGCAGTTTATCTCCCAGGGGCACTGAAGCTTTCTTT. The chain is built from TRBV27 and TRBJ1-1; weak D call: TRBD1 (6 bases). Germline values: CDR1 MNHEY, CDR2 SMNVEV (reference sequence). The CDR3 has 14 residues. V lost 0 bases to trimming and J lost 4 bases, with 9 bases between them.

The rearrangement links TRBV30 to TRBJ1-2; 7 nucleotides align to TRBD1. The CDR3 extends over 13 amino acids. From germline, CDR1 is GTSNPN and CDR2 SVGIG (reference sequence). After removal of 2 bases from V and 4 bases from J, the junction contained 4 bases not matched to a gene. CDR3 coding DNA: TGTGCCTGGAGTCGAGGGGGCGGCTATGGCTACACCTTC. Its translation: CAWSRGGGYGYTF.

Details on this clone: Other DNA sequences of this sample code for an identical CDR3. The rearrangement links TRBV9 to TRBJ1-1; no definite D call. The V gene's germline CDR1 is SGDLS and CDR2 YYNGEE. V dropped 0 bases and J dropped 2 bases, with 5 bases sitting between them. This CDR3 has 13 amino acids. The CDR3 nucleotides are TGTGCCAGCAGCGTAGCCGTTAACACTGAAGCTTTCTTT. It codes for CASSVAVNTEAFF.

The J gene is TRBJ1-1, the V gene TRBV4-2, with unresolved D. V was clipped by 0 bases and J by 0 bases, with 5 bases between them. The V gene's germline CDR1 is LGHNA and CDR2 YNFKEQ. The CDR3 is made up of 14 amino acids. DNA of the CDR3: TGTGCCAGCAGCCAAGAGGCTGTGAACACTGAAGCTTTCTTT. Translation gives CASSQEAVNTEAFF.

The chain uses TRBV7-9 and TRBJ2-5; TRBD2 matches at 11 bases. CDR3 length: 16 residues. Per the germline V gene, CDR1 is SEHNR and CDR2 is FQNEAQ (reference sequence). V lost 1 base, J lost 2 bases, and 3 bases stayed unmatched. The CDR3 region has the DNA TGTGCCAGCAGCTTAGGGGGACTAGCGGTACAAGAGACCCAGTACTTC. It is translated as CASSLGGLAVQETQYF.

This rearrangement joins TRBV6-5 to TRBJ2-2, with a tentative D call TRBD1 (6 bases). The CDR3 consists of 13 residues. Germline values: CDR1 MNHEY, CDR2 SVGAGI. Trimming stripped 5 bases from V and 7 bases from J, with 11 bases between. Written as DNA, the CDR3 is TGTGCCAGCAGTCAGGGGTTTGGCGGGGAGCTGTTTTTT. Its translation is CASSQGFGGELFF.

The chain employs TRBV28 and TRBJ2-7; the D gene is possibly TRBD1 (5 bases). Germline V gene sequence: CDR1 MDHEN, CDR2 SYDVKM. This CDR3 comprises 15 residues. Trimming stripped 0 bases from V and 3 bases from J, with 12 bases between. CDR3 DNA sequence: TGTGCCAGCAGTTTATGGGACCAGGGAAACTACGAGCAGTACTTC. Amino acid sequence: CASSLWDQGNYEQYF.

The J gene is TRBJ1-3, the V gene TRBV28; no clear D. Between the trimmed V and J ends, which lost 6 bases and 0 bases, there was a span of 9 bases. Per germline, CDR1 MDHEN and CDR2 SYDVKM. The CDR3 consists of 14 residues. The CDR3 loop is CASSRESSGNTIYF. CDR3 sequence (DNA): TGTGCCAGCAGCCGGGAGAGCTCTGGAAACACCATATATTTT.

The CDR3, as DNA: TGTGCCAGCAGCTTAGGGGGCGCTAACTATGGCTACACCTTC. It yields the protein CASSLGGANYGYTF. The chain combines TRBV5-4 with TRBJ1-2; 7 bases are a match to TRBD1. CDR1 SGHNT and CDR2 YYREEE come from the germline V gene (reference sequence). CDR3 length: 14 amino acids. The V and J ends lost 2 bases and 0 bases, in that order; junction bases with no gene match: 1.

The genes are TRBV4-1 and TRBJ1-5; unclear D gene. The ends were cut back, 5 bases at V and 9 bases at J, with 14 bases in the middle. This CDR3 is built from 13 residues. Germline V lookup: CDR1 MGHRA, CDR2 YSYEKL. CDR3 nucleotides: TGCGCCAGCAGCTCCAAAGCGCAATTGCCCCAGCATTTT. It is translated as CASSSKAQLPQHF.

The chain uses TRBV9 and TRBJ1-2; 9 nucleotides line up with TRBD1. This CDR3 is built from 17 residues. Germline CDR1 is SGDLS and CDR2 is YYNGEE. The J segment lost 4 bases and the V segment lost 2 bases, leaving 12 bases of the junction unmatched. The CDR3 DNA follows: TGTGCCAGCAGCGTTCGGGACAGGGAGACAACTCTCTATGGCTACACCTTC. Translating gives CASSVRDRETTLYGYTF.

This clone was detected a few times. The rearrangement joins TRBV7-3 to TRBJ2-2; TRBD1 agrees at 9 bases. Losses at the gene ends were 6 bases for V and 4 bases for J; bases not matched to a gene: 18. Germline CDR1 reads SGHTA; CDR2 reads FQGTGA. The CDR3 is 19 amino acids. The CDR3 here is CASSFGPGTGQAGTGELFF. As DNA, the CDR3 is TGTGCCAGCAGTTTCGGTCCCGGGACAGGGCAGGCGGGCACCGGGGAGCTGTTTTTT.

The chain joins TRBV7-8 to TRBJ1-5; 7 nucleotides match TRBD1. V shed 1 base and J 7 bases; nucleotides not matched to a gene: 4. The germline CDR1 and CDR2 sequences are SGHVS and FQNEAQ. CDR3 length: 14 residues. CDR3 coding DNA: TGTGCCAGCAGCTTAGTCAGGGGGAGGCAGCCCCAGCATTTT. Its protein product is CASSLVRGRQPQHF. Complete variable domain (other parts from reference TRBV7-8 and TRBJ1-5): GAGVSQSPRYKVAKRGQDVALRCDPISGHVSLFWYQQALGQGPEFLTYFQNEAQLDKSGLPSDRFFAERPEGSVSTLKIQRTQQEDSAVYLCASSLVRGRQPQHFGDGTRLSIL.

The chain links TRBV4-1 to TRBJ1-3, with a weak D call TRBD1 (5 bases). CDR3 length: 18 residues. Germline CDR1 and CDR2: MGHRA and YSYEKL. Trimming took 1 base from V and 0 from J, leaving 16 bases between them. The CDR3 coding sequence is TGCGCCAGCAGCCAAGCGCCTCCGGGGGGGTCCTCTGGAAACACCATATATTTT. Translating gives CASSQAPPGGSSGNTIYF.

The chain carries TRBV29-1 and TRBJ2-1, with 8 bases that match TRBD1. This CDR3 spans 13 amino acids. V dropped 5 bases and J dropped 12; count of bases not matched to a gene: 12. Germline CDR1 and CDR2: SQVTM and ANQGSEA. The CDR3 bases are TGCAGCGTTAATCCGGACAGGGCGTTTGGGCAGTTCTTC. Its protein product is CSVNPDRAFGQFF.

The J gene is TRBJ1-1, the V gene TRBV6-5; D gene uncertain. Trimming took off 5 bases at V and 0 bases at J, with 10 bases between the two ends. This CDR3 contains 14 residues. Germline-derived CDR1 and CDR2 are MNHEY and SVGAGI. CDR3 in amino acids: CASSHSLMNTEAFF. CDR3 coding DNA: TGTGCCAGCAGTCACAGCCTAATGAACACTGAAGCTTTCTTT.

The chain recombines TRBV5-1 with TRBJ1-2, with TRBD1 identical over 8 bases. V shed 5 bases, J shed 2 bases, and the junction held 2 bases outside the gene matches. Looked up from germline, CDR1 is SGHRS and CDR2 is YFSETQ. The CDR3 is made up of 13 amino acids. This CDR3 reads CASRQGENYGYTF. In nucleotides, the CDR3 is TGCGCCAGCAGACAGGGGGAGAACTATGGCTACACCTTC.

CDR3 nucleotides: TGCGCCAGCAGCTTTGTCCGGGGCAATGAGCAGTTCTTC. Its protein is CASSFVRGNEQFF. The chain is built from TRBV5-1 and TRBJ2-1; D may be TRBD2 (5 bases). Trimming pared 2 bases from V and 6 bases from J, leaving 9 bases between. Germline CDR1 and CDR2: SGHRS and YFSETQ. The CDR3 extends over 13 amino acids.

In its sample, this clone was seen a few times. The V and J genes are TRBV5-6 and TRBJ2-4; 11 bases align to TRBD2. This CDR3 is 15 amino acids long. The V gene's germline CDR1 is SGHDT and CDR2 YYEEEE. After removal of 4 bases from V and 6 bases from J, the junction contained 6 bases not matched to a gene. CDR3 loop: CASSRHSGRGNIQYF. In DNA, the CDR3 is TGTGCCAGCAGCCGACATAGCGGGAGGGGAAACATTCAGTACTTC.

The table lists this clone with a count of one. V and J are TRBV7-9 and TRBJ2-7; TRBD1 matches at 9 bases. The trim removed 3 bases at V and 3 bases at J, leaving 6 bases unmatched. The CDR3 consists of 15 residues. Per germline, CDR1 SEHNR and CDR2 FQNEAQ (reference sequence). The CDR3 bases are TGTGCCAGCAGCTTGTCTAGGACAGGGGACTACGAGCAGTACTTC. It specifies CASSLSRTGDYEQYF. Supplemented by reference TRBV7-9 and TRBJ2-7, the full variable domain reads DTGVSQNPRHKITKRGQNVTFRCDPISEHNRLYWYRQTLGQGPEFLTYFQNEAQLEKSRLLSDRFSAERPKGSFSTLEIQRTEQGDSAMYLCASSLSRTGDYEQYFGPGTRLTVT.

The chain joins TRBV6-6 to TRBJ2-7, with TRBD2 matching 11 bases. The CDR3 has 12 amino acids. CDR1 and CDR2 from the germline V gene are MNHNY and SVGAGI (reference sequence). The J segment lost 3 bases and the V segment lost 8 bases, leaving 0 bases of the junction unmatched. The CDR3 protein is CASGTSGYEQYF. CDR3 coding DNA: TGTGCCAGCGGGACTAGCGGCTACGAGCAGTACTTC.

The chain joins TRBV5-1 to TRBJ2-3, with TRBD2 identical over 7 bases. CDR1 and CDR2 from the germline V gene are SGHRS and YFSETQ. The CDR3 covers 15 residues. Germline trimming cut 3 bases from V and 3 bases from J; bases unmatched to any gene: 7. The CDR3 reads CASSSGLDHTDTQYF. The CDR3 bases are TGCGCCAGCAGCTCAGGACTAGATCATACAGATACGCAGTATTTT.

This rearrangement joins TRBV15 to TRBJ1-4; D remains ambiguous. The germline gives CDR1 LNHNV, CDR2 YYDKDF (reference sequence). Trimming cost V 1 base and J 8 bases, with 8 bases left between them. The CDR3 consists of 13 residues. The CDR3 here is CATSRGEGEKLFF. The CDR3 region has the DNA TGTGCCACCAGCAGAGGGGAGGGAGAAAAACTGTTTTTT.

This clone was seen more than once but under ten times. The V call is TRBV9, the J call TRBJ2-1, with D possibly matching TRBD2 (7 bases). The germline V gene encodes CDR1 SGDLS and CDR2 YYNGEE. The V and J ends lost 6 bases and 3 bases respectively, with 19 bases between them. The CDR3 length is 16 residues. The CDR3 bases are TGTGCCAGCACCCTCGGACGGGGGGCGAACTACAATGAGCAGTTCTTC. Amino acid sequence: CASTLGRGANYNEQFF.